Presented here are 18 T cell receptor beta chains from one specimen sequenced in a study of cytomegalovirus exposure and HLA in healthy donors (dated by TCRdb to about 2017). The receptor library was made with the immunoSEQ multiplex PCR assay. For the multiplex PCR, a mixture combining 60 forward primers for TCR Vbeta segments and 13 reverse primers for TCR Jbeta segments was used. TCRdb holds this immuneACCESS table with in-frame rearrangements only. Some clones are missing; in checked studies, unresolved V genes explain under half, and the rest has no known cause. Within this sample are about 150,000 clones, with 79% of them counted one time only. About 7% of the sample belongs to the ten largest clones. The sequencing sample was made of PBMCs. These receptors originate from a man aged 35 to 55 in good health and CMV-seropositive.

In its sample, this clone was seen a few times. CDR3 nucleotides: TGTGCCAGCGCATCTACGGGACTTGCGGGATATGGCTACACCTTC. Amino acids: CASASTGLAGYGYTF. The chain recombines TRBV28 with TRBJ1-2; a weak D match, TRBD1 (5 bases). The germline CDR1 and CDR2 sequences are MDHEN and SYDVKM. The CDR3 sequence is 15 residues long. Deletions cut 8 bases from V and 5 bases from J, with 21 bases between.

This rearrangement joins TRBV29-1 to TRBJ2-7; TRBD2 aligns across 9 bases. The J segment lost 2 bases and the V segment lost 7 bases, leaving 12 bases of the junction unmatched. Germline V gene sequence: CDR1 SQVTM, CDR2 ANQGSEA. The length of the CDR3 is 15 residues. The DNA for the CDR3 is TGCAGCGACCCCACGGGAGCGGGAGGTCCCTACGAGCAGTACTTC. This gives the protein CSDPTGAGGPYEQYF.

The chain carries TRBV7-6 and TRBJ2-7; D gene ambiguous. Germline CDR1 and CDR2: SGHVS and FNYEAQ. This CDR3 has 13 residues. The V end was cut by 0 bases, the J end by 7 bases, with 10 bases between. The CDR3 spells CASSLAPLREQYF. In DNA, the CDR3 is TGTGCCAGCAGCTTAGCGCCCTTGAGGGAGCAGTACTTC.

The chain recombines TRBV2 with TRBJ2-1, with D uncertain. Germline assignment: CDR1 SNHLY and CDR2 FYNNEI. The CDR3 has 11 residues. Trimming removed 6 bases from V and 3 bases from J, with 3 bases in between. In DNA, the CDR3 is TGTGCCAGCAGGTACTACAATGAGCAGTTCTTC. It encodes CASRYYNEQFF. Combining the CDR3 with reference TRBV2 and TRBJ2-1 gives the whole variable domain EPEVTQTPSHQVTQMGQEVILRCVPISNHLYFYWYRQILGQKVEFLVSFYNNEISEKSEIFDDQFSVERPDGSNFTLKIRSTKLEDSAMYFCASRYYNEQFFGPGTRLTVL.

This clone has only a few counts. The chain joins TRBV5-1 to TRBJ1-4; D possibly corresponds to TRBD1 (5 bases). Per the germline V gene, CDR1 is SGHRS and CDR2 is YFSETQ. The CDR3 contains 15 residues. Trimming stripped 5 bases from V and 0 bases from J, with 11 bases between. CDR3 in DNA: TGCGCCAGCAGAACAGGTTCCGCAACTAATGAAAAACTGTTTTTT. It specifies CASRTGSATNEKLFF. Complete variable domain (other parts from reference TRBV5-1 and TRBJ1-4): KAGVTQTPRYLIKTRGQQVTLSCSPISGHRSVSWYQQTPGQGLQFLFEYFSETQRNKGNFPGRFSGRQFSNSRSEMNVSTLELGDSALYLCASRTGSATNEKLFFGSGTQLSVL.

The chain carries TRBV18 and TRBJ2-2, with 9 bases identical to TRBD2. Germline V lookup: CDR1 KGHSH, CDR2 LQKENI. V shed 1 base, J shed 6 bases, and the junction held 3 bases outside the gene matches. The length of the CDR3 is 15 residues. CDR3 protein: CASSPLAGEAGELFF. In DNA form, the CDR3 reads TGTGCCAGCTCACCACTAGCGGGAGAAGCCGGGGAGCTGTTTTTT.

The chain is built from TRBV7-3 and TRBJ1-5; no clear D. V shed 6 bases and J shed 1 base, with 10 bases lying between them. This CDR3 contains 14 residues. Germline values: CDR1 SGHTA, CDR2 FQGTGA. CDR3 nucleotides: TGTGCCAGCAGGGTAGGAGGCAGCAATCAGCCCCAGCATTTT. Its protein is CASRVGGSNQPQHF.

The V call is TRBV4-1, the J call TRBJ1-1; D is unresolved. This CDR3 spans 16 amino acids. V was trimmed by 4 bases and J by 3 bases, leaving 18 bases between them. CDR1 and CDR2 from the germline V gene are MGHRA and YSYEKL. In DNA form, the CDR3 reads TGCGCCAGCAGCCCTACCGGCAACTCCCGGGACACTGAAGCTTTCTTT. Residues: CASSPTGNSRDTEAFF.

V is TRBV10-3 and J is TRBJ1-1, with 10 bases aligning to TRBD1. Losses at the gene ends were 2 bases for V and 7 bases for J; bases not matched to a gene: 7. Germline loops: CDR1 ENHRY, CDR2 SYGVKD. CDR3 length: 15 amino acids. Here the CDR3 DNA reads TGTGCCATCAGTGAGCCCGGGACAGGGGAAATTGAAGCTTTCTTT. It encodes CAISEPGTGEIEAFF.

The chain couples TRBV28 to TRBJ1-5; D is possibly TRBD1 (6 bases). V gave up 6 bases and J gave up 2 bases, with 17 bases separating them. CDR1 is MDHEN, CDR2 SYDVKM, per germline. This CDR3 is 16 amino acids long. The chain's CDR3 is CASRPGGGDGNQPQHF. The CDR3 nucleotides are TGTGCCAGCAGACCCGGCGGGGGCGACGGCAATCAGCCCCAGCATTTT.

This chain joins TRBV19 and TRBJ1-1, with D unresolved. CDR1 and CDR2 from the germline V gene are LNHDA and SQIVND (reference sequence). The CDR3 is made up of 13 amino acids. V was shortened by 4 bases and J by 2 bases, with 8 bases between the two germline ends. The CDR3 spells CASSRGGNTEAFF. The CDR3 DNA reads TGTGCCAGTAGTAGGGGAGGTAACACTGAAGCTTTCTTT.

This chain uses TRBV6-6 with TRBJ1-4; D is perhaps TRBD1 (6 bases). The CDR3 loop spans 15 amino acids. V was trimmed by 0 bases and J by 5 bases, leaving 10 bases between them. The germline CDR1 and CDR2 sequences are MNHNY and SVGAGI (reference sequence). The DNA for the CDR3 is TGTGCCAGCAGTTACTCCGACAGGATGAATGAAAAACTGTTTTTT. Protein: CASSYSDRMNEKLFF.

The rearrangement links TRBV4-1 to TRBJ2-7, with TRBD1 as a possible D gene (6 bases). The CDR3 spans 21 residues. Deletions cut 0 bases from V and 4 bases from J, with 31 bases between. The germline V gene has CDR1 MGHRA and CDR2 YSYEKL. The DNA of the CDR3 is TGCGCCAGCAGCCAAGATACAATAACTTCGTCAGGGGAGATATCGTGGTACGAGCAGTACTTC. Amino acid sequence: CASSQDTITSSGEISWYEQYF.

Of note for this clone: The same CDR3 arises from other DNA sequences in this sample as well. V usage is TRBV19 and J usage is TRBJ1-1; the D gene is possibly TRBD1 (6 bases). Germline loops: CDR1 LNHDA, CDR2 SQIVND (reference sequence). The ends were cut back, 4 bases at V and 1 base at J, with 7 bases in the middle. This CDR3 has 13 amino acids. The CDR3 here is CASSTQGNTEAFF. CDR3 nucleotides: TGTGCCAGTAGTACACAGGGGAACACTGAAGCTTTCTTT.

This chain uses TRBV5-1 with TRBJ1-1, with D perhaps TRBD1 (6 bases). The V gene lost 0 bases and the J gene lost 0 bases, with 12 bases spanning the gap. Germline V gene lookup returns CDR1 SGHRS and CDR2 YFSETQ. The CDR3 runs 16 residues. CDR3 region: CASSLEGGTMNTEAFF. Written as DNA, the CDR3 is TGCGCCAGCAGCTTGGAAGGGGGTACGATGAACACTGAAGCTTTCTTT.

A single count supports this clone. This chain joins TRBV18 and TRBJ2-1; D gene unclear. The V and J ends lost 4 bases and 7 bases respectively, with 8 bases between them. Germline CDR1 reads KGHSH; CDR2 reads LQKENI. This CDR3 comprises 12 residues. CDR3 nucleotides: TGTGCCAGCTCACTTTCCAAAAATGAGCAGTTCTTC. Its protein is CASSLSKNEQFF.

This clone was observed a few times. The gene calls are TRBV27 and TRBJ2-1; the D is unclear. This CDR3 is built from 17 residues. V lost 3 bases to trimming and J lost 1 base, with 16 bases between them. CDR1 and CDR2 from the germline V gene are MNHEY and SMNVEV (reference sequence). The CDR3 nucleotides read TGTGCCAGCAGTTTCCAGCCACCGCGGCTATCCTACAATGAGCAGTTCTTC. Protein: CASSFQPPRLSYNEQFF.

This clone has a single count. This chain joins TRBV18 and TRBJ2-5, with 8 nucleotides matching TRBD1. V trimming: 5 bases; J trimming: 3 bases; junction bases outside the gene matches: 5. CDR1 and CDR2 (germline): KGHSH, LQKENI. The CDR3 spans 14 residues. CDR3 in amino acids: CASSSTGGKETQYF. Here the CDR3 DNA reads TGTGCCAGCTCATCAACAGGGGGAAAAGAGACCCAGTACTTC.